These 17 T cell receptor beta chains came from one sample sequenced in a study of blood T cell repertoires in COVID-19. This table comes from immunoSEQ multiplex PCR, and its TCRdb copy is limited to in-frame clones, with some not included. The table has some 270,000 clones, 80% to 85% seen once. Sequencing was done on a sample of peripheral blood. These receptors originate from a woman in her 40s who had recovered from COVID-19.

A single count supports this clone. The CDR3 is CASSYRVDRAYEQYF. CDR3 sequence (DNA): TGTGCCAGCAGTTACCGTGTGGACAGGGCCTACGAGCAGTACTTC. This chain uses TRBV6-5 with TRBJ2-7, with TRBD1 identical over 8 bases. The germline CDR1 and CDR2 sequences are MNHEY and SVGAGI. J was trimmed by 2 bases and V by 2 bases; bases with no gene match: 5. CDR3 length: 15 amino acids.

The CDR3: CASSEGTGYGREAFF. CDR3 nucleotides: TGTGCCAGCAGCGAAGGGACAGGGTACGGCCGTGAAGCTTTCTTT. V and J are TRBV13 and TRBJ1-1; 9 positions agree with TRBD1. The CDR3 covers 15 residues. The ends lost 5 bases at V and 7 bases at J; junction bases unmatched: 11. Germline V gene lookup returns CDR1 PRHDT and CDR2 FYEKMQ (reference sequence).

The chain couples TRBV28 to TRBJ1-6, with D possibly being TRBD1 (6 bases). CDR3 length: 16 residues. The V gene lost 5 bases and the J gene lost 9 bases, with 20 bases spanning the gap. Per the germline V gene, CDR1 is MDHEN and CDR2 is SYDVKM. CDR3 DNA sequence: TGTGCCAGCAGTCGGACAGAACTAGGGGAAGGTTCACCCCTCCACTTT. This codes for CASSRTELGEGSPLHF.

This clone came up once. This chain connects TRBV29-1 to TRBJ1-3, with D uncertain. Trimming removed 6 bases from V and 1 base from J, with 4 bases in between. This CDR3 is 11 amino acids long. Per the germline V gene, CDR1 is SQVTM and CDR2 is ANQGSEA. The CDR3 nucleotides read TGCAGCGTCAGATCTGGAAACACCATATATTTT. Its translation is CSVRSGNTIYF.

This clone was seen a single time. The chain is built from TRBV2 and TRBJ1-4; possibly TRBD1 for D (5 bases). Germline CDR1 is SNHLY and CDR2 is FYNNEI. Trimming shortened V by 5 bases and J by 8 bases, and 18 bases separated the two germline ends. CDR3 length: 15 residues. The CDR3 DNA is TGTGCCAGCAGTCTCCAGGGAACGAGTAGAGAAAAACTGTTTTTT. Its protein is CASSLQGTSREKLFF.

The chain has TRBV6-2 or TRBV6-3 and TRBJ1-6, with D maybe TRBD1 (5 bases). CDR3 length: 14 amino acids. Between the trimmed V and J ends, which lost 5 bases and 7 bases, there was a span of 12 bases. The germline V gene encodes CDR1 MNHEY and CDR2 SVGEGT. The CDR3 DNA follows: TGTGCCAGCAGTAAGACAGCAAAAAATTCACCCCTCCACTTT. This codes for CASSKTAKNSPLHF.

The chain has TRBV2 and TRBJ2-3; 10 bases fit TRBD2. The CDR3 sequence is 15 residues long. The V gene end was trimmed by 3 bases and the J gene end by 6 bases; junction bases not matched to a gene: 6. Germline values: CDR1 SNHLY, CDR2 FYNNEI. Here the CDR3 DNA reads TGTGCCAGCAGTGAGCCAGCGGGGGGGCCCGATACGCAGTATTTT. Translated: CASSEPAGGPDTQYF.

V gene TRBV10-1 combines with J gene TRBJ1-2; 7 nucleotides agree with TRBD1. The length of the CDR3 is 17 residues. V shed 10 bases, J shed 4 bases, and the junction held 21 bases outside the gene matches. Germline CDR1 WNHNN, CDR2 SYGVQD (reference sequence). The CDR3 region has the DNA TGCGCCACCGACCCTAAAAATACAGGGGATCGCGGCTATGGCTACACCTTC. This sequence encodes CATDPKNTGDRGYGYTF.

V is TRBV18 and J is TRBJ2-7; 8 positions agree with TRBD1. CDR1 is KGHSH and CDR2 is LQKENI in the germline V gene. The CDR3 sequence is 15 residues long. The junction had 4 bases not matched to a gene; V was cut back by 3 bases and J by 0 bases. For the CDR3, the DNA is TGTGCCAGCTCACCGGGGACAGGCTTCTCCTACGAGCAGTACTTC. Protein product: CASSPGTGFSYEQYF.

The chain links TRBV5-1 to TRBJ2-7; 9 nucleotides match TRBD1. The germline V gene encodes CDR1 SGHRS and CDR2 YFSETQ. V was clipped by 4 bases and J by 6 bases; unmatched bases: 11. This CDR3 comprises 15 residues. The CDR3, as DNA: TGCGCCAGCAGCGATTCCGGGACAGGGACTTCCGAGCAGTACTTC. Protein: CASSDSGTGTSEQYF.

The rearrangement joins TRBV2 to TRBJ1-5; 7 nucleotides agree with TRBD1. V lost 5 bases, J lost 4 bases, and 5 bases stayed unmatched. The CDR3 is made up of 14 amino acids. Germline V gene sequence: CDR1 SNHLY, CDR2 FYNNEI. The CDR3 loop reads CASSPQQGNQPQHF. In DNA, the CDR3 is TGTGCCAGCAGTCCCCAACAGGGGAATCAGCCCCAGCATTTT.

V is TRBV11-2 and J is TRBJ2-7, with a possible D match to TRBD1 (5 bases). The CDR3 consists of 14 residues. The V gene lost 0 bases and the J gene lost 5 bases, with 11 bases spanning the gap. The germline V gene has CDR1 SGHAT and CDR2 FQNNGV. DNA for the CDR3: TGTGCCAGCAGCTTAGATAGGGGTCCCGACGAGCAGTACTTC. This translates into CASSLDRGPDEQYF.

The gene calls are TRBV18 and TRBJ2-6, with 12 bases identical to TRBD2. The CDR3 extends over 21 amino acids. With V trimmed by 2 bases and J by 0 bases, 11 bases remained unmatched. The V gene's germline CDR1 is KGHSH and CDR2 LQKENI. For the CDR3, the DNA is TGTGCCAGCTCACCAGCGACTAGCGGGGGCGATCGTACCTCTGGGGCCAACGTCCTGACTTTC. Protein sequence: CASSPATSGGDRTSGANVLTF.

The gene calls are TRBV10-3 and TRBJ1-2, with D possibly being TRBD1 (6 bases). The germline CDR1 and CDR2 sequences are ENHRY and SYGVKD. This CDR3 spans 15 amino acids. Trimming pared 6 bases from V and 1 base from J, leaving 15 bases between. As DNA, the CDR3 is TGTGCCATCAGCGATCCGGGACACATTAACTATGGCTACACCTTC. It encodes CAISDPGHINYGYTF.

The chain carries TRBV30 and TRBJ1-2; D is unresolved. The CDR3 is 12 residues long. Germline V gene data show CDR1 as GTSNPN and CDR2 as SVGIG (reference sequence). V lost 3 bases and J lost 7, with 12 bases in between. The CDR3 sequence is CAWRVAIGGYTF. CDR3 coding DNA: TGTGCCTGGAGGGTTGCGATTGGTGGCTACACCTTC.

The rearrangement links TRBV18 to TRBJ1-6; the D is unclear. This CDR3 region has 17 residues. The ends were cut back, 3 bases at V and 6 bases at J, with 18 bases in the middle. Germline V gene lookup returns CDR1 KGHSH and CDR2 LQKENI. The CDR3 nucleotides read TGTGCCAGCTCACCGCGGGTTTCAGGCTCGGGTAATTCACCCCTCCACTTT. Protein: CASSPRVSGSGNSPLHF.

J is TRBJ1-2 and V is TRBV19; possible D gene TRBD1, 6 bases. Germline assignment: CDR1 LNHDA and CDR2 SQIVND (reference sequence). The CDR3 has 13 residues. With 7 bases removed from V and 7 bases from J, the gap between germline ends came to 16 bases. CDR3 region: CASTTGPGAGYTF. The DNA for the CDR3 is TGTGCCAGTACCACGGGACCAGGGGCTGGCTACACCTTC.